This T cell receptor (beta chain) was identified in a study of regulatory T cells in long-lasting Graves disease. Whole-study findings and limits: When disease was persistent, TRBV28, TRBJ1-2 and TRBJ2-5 were the favored segments.

In building TCR beta libraries, iRepertoire HTBI primers were used together with Arm-PCR of CDR3 regions. MiXCR was run by TCRdb on the multiplex PCR reads, yielding one entry per CDR3 protein. This table holds about 330,000 distinct CDR3 sequences, 15% to 20% found once. Time point denoted: newly diagnosed GD, antithyroid drugs for less than 3 months. Isolated PBMC RNA provided the starting material for the TCR library. An endocrinology department located in Xi'an, China, was where the patients came from. This clonotype was seen ten or more times. Its specificity is not known. This CDR3 is built from 13 residues. Trimming shortened V by 5 bases and J by 3 bases, and 11 bases separated the two germline ends. The sample also formed part of further work on T cells in Graves' hyperthyroidism and ophthalmopathy. That work contributes: Exclusion followed for patients with uncontrolled infection, other autoimmune disease, pregnancy or lactation. Thyroid ultrasound and orbital computed tomography, with clinical symptoms and serum thyroxine and TRAb, informed diagnoses.

V and J are TRBV12-3 or TRBV12-4 and TRBJ2-7, with a possible D match to TRBD2 (5 bases). Sequencing used peripheral blood mononuclear cells (PBMCs), obtained at new diagnosis, from a patient treated with antithyroid drugs. The TCR comes from a woman aged 18-29 years with Graves disease. The chain's CDR3 is CASSQLEVYEQYF. The CDR3 DNA reads as TGTGCCAGCAGTCAACTAGAAGTCTACGAGCAGTACTTC.